This entry is about one T cell receptor (beta chain). This CDR3 has 16 amino acids. The junction had 11 bases not matched to a gene; V was cut back by 7 bases and J by 2 bases. Per germline, CDR1 SNHLY and CDR2 FYNNEI. Sequencing used immunoSEQ multiplex PCR; TCRdb keeps in-frame clones, though not all of them. There are approximately 240,000 clones in the sample; roughly nine tenths occur only once, and about 6% lies in the top ten. The data are from a study of blood T cell repertoires in COVID-19. Source material: PBMCs or T cells enriched from blood (not recorded which). The chain uses TRBV2 and TRBJ2-3; 8 nucleotides align to TRBD1. The sequence derives from a woman aged 30 to 39 with acute COVID-19. CDR3 sequence (DNA): TGTGCCAGCACGGGTGGGCAGGGGGCCTACACAGATACGCAGTATTTT. As protein: CASTGGQGAYTDTQYF.